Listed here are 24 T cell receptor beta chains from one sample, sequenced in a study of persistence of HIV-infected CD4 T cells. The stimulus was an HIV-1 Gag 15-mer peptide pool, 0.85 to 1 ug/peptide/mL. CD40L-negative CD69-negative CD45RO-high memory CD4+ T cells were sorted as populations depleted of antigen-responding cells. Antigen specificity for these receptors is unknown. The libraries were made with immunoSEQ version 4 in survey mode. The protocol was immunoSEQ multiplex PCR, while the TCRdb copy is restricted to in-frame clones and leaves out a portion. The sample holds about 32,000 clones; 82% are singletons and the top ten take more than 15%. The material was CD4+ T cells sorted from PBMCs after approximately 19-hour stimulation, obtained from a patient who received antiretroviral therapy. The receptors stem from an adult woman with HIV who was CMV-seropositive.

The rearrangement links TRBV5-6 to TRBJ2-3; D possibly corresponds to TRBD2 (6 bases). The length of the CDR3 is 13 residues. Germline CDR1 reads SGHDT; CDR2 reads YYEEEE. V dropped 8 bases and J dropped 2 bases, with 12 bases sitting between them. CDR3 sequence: CASSGVLTDTQYF. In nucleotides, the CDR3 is TGTGCCAGTAGCGGAGTCCTCACAGATACGCAGTATTTT.

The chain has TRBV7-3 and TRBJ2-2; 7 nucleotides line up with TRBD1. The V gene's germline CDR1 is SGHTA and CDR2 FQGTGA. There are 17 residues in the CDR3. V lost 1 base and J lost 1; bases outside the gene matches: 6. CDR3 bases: TGTGCCAGCAGCTTAAAGTCTAGGGGGCAGAACACCGGGGAGCTGTTTTTT. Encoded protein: CASSLKSRGQNTGELFF.

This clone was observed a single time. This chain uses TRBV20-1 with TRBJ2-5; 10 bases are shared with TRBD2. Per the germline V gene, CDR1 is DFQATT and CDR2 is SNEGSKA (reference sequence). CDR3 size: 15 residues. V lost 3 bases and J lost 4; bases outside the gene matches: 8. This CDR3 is CSASGPQRGGETQYF. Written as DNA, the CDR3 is TGCAGTGCTAGTGGGCCCCAGCGGGGGGGAGAGACCCAGTACTTC.

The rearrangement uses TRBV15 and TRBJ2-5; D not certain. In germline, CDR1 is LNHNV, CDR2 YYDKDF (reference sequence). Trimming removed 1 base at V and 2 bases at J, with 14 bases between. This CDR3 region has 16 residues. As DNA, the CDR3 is TGTGCCACCAGCAGAGTAAGCCAGCTTGGACAAGAGACCCAGTACTTC. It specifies CATSRVSQLGQETQYF.

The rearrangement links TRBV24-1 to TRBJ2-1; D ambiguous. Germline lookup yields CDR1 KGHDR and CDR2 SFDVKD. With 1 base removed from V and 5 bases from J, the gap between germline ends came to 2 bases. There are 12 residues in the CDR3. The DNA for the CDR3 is TGTGCCACCAGTGATTTACACAATGAGCAGTTCTTC. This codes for CATSDLHNEQFF.

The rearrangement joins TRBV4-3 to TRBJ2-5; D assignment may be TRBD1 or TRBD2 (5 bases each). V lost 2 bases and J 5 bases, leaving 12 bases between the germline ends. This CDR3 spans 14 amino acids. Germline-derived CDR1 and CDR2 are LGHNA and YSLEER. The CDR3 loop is CASSQMGVRETQYF. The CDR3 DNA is TGCGCCAGCAGCCAAATGGGGGTTAGGGAGACCCAGTACTTC.

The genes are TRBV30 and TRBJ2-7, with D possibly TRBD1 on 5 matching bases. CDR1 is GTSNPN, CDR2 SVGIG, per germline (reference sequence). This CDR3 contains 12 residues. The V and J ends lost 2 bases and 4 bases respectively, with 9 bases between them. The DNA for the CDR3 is TGTGCCTGGAGTTGGCAGGGTTACGAGCAGTACTTC. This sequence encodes CAWSWQGYEQYF.

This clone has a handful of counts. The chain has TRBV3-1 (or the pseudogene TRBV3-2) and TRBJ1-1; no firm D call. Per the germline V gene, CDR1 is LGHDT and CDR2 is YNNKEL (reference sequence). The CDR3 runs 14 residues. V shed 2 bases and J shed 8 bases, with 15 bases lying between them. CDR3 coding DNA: TGTGCCAGCAGCCAAAACCCCATACTGCGGGAAGCTTTCTTT. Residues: CASSQNPILREAFF.

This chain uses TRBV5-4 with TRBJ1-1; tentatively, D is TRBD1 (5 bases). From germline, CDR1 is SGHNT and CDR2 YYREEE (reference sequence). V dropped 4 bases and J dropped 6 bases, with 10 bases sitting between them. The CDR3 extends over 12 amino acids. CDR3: CASSRTSAEAFF. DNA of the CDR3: TGTGCCAGCAGCCGGACATCGGCTGAAGCTTTCTTT.

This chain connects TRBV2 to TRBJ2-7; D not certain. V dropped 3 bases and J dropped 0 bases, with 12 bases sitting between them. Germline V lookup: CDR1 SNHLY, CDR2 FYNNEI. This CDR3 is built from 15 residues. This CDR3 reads CASSDSSPGSYEQYF. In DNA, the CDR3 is TGTGCCAGCAGTGACTCTAGTCCCGGCTCCTACGAGCAGTACTTC.

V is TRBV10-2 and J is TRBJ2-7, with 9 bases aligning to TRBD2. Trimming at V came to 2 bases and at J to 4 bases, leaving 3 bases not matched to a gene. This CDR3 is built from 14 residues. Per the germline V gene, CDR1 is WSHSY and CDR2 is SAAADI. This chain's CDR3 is CASSELAGRYEQYF. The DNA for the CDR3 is TGCGCCAGCAGTGAGCTAGCGGGAAGGTACGAGCAGTACTTC.

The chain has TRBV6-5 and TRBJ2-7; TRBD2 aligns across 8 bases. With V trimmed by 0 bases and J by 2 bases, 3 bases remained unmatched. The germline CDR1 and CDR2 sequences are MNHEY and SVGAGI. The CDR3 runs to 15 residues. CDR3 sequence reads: CASSYSSGGPYEQYF. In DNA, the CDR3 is TGTGCCAGCAGTTACTCGTCGGGAGGGCCCTACGAGCAGTACTTC.

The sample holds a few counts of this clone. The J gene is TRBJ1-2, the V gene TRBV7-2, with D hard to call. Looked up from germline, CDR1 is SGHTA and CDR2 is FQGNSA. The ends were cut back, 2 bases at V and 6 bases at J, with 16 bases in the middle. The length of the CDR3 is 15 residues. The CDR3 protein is CASSLYSGGVDGYTF. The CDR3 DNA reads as TGTGCCAGCAGCTTATACAGCGGCGGGGTTGATGGCTACACCTTC.

CDR3 coding DNA: TGTGCCAGCAGTTTTACGAACTACGAGCAGTACTTC. It specifies CASSFTNYEQYF. The chain joins TRBV12-3 or TRBV12-4 to TRBJ2-7; D remains ambiguous. The CDR3 length is 12 residues. Trimming shortened V by 3 bases and J by 3 bases, and 6 bases separated the two germline ends.

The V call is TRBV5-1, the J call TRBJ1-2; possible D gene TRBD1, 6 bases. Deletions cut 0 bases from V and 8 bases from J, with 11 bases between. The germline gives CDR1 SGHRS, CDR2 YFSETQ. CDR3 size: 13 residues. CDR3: CASSLVAGEGYTF. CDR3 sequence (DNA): TGCGCCAGCAGCTTGGTGGCAGGGGAAGGCTACACCTTC.

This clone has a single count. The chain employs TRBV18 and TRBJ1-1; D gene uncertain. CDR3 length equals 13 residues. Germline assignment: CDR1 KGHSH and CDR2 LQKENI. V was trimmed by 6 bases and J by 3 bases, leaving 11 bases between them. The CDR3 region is CASSREADTEAFF. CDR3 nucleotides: TGTGCCAGCTCCCGGGAGGCGGACACTGAAGCTTTCTTT.

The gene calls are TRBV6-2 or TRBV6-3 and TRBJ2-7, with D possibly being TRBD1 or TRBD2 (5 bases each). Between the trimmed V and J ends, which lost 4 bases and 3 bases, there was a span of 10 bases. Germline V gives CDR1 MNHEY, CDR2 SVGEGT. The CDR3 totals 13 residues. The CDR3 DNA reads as TGTGCCAGCAGTTCGGGACGAATCTACGAGCAGTACTTC. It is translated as CASSSGRIYEQYF.

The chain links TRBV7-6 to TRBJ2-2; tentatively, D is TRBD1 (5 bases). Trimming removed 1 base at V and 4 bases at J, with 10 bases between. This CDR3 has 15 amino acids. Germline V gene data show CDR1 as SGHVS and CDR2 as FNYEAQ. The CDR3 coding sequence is TGTGCCAGCAGCTTAGAGACAGCCCTCACCGGGGAGCTGTTTTTT. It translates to CASSLETALTGELFF. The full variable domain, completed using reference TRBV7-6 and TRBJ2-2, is GAGVSQSPRYKVTKRGQDVALRCDPISGHVSLYWYRQALGQGPEFLTYFNYEAQQDKSGLPNDRFSAERPEGSISTLTIQRTEQRDSAMYRCASSLETALTGELFFGEGSRLTVL.

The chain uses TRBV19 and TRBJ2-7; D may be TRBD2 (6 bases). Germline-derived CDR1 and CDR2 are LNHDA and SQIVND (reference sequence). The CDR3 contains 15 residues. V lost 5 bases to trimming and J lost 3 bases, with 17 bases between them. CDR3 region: CASSLGSAGLYEQYF. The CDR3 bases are TGTGCCAGTAGTTTAGGTTCCGCGGGACTCTACGAGCAGTACTTC.

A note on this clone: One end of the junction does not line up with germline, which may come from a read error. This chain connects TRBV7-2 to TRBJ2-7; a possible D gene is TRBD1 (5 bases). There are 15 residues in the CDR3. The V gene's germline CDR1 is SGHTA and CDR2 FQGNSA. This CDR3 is CASRLGVGFGYEQYF. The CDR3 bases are TGTGCCAGCAGGTTAGGGGTCGGGTTTGGCTACGAGCAGTACTTC.

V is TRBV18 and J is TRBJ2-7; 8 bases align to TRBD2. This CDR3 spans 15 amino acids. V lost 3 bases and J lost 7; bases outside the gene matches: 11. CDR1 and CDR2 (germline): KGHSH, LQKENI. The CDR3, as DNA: TGTGCCAGCTCACCCCCGGGAGGGAGGGCGGAAGAGCAGTACTTC. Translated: CASSPPGGRAEEQYF.

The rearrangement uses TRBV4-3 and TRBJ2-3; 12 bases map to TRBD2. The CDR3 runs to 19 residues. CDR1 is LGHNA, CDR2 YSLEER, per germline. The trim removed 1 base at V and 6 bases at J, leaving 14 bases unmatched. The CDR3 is CASSQGPASGGAARDTQYF. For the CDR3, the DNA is TGCGCCAGCAGCCAAGGTCCCGCTAGCGGGGGGGCAGCCCGGGATACGCAGTATTTT.

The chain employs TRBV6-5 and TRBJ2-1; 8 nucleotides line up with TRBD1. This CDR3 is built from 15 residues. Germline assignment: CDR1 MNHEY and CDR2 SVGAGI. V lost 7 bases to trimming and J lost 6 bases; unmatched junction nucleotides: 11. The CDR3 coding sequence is TGTGCCAGCATTGTCCAGGGGGCCGGAGGCAATGAGCAGTTCTTC. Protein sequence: CASIVQGAGGNEQFF.

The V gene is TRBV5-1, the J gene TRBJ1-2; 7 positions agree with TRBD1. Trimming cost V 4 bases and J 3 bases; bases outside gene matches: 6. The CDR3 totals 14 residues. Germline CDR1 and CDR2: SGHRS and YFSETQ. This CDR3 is CASSTGDRDYGYTF. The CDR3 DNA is TGCGCCAGCAGCACAGGGGACAGAGACTATGGCTACACCTTC.